This T cell receptor beta chain was sequenced for a study of cytomegalovirus exposure and HLA in healthy donors. CDR1 and CDR2 from the germline V gene are SGHTA and FQGNSA. This CDR3 has 13 amino acids. The V end lost 1 base, the J end lost 8 bases, and 11 bases lay between the germline ends. Only in-frame clones appear in the TCRdb table, and some are missing; sequencing was by immunoSEQ multiplex PCR. There are fewer than 400,000 clones in the sample; approximately 90% occur only once, and over 0.8% lies in the top ten. The sequence came from a woman between 18 and 30 years old in good health and CMV-seronegative. Sequencing was carried out using PBMCs. This sequence joins TRBV7-2 and TRBJ1-2; the D gene is possibly TRBD1 (6 bases). CDR3 DNA sequence: TGTGCCAGCAGCTTAGACAGGGACGGCGGCTACACCTTC. This encodes CASSLDRDGGYTF.